Shown below are 17 T cell receptor beta chains from a single sample sequenced in a study of OX40 agonist ivuxolimab in advanced cancers. Clones were read by immunoSEQ multiplex PCR, and TCRdb kept only the in-frame ones, dropping some. The sample lists about 95,000 clones; about 91% were seen once. The specimen was CD4+ or CD8+ T cells sorted from blood, collected in a trial of the OX40 agonist ivuxolimab. The receptors stem from an adult with an advanced solid tumor such as melanoma, head and neck, liver or kidney cancer.

The chain recombines TRBV18 with TRBJ1-2; D call uncertain. Deletions cut 2 bases from V and 0 bases from J, with 4 bases between. The CDR3 is made up of 13 amino acids. CDR1 and CDR2 from the germline V gene are KGHSH and LQKENI. The CDR3 sequence: CASSPGSNYGYTF. DNA for the CDR3: TGTGCCAGCTCACCAGGATCTAACTATGGCTACACCTTC.

V usage is TRBV20-1 and J usage is TRBJ2-3, with a weak D call TRBD1 (6 bases). Looked up from germline, CDR1 is DFQATT and CDR2 is SNEGSKA (reference sequence). Trimming cost V 7 bases and J 2 bases, with 7 bases left between them. The CDR3 is made up of 11 amino acids. The chain's CDR3 is CSGTDTDTQYF. The CDR3 DNA is TGCAGTGGGACAGACACAGATACGCAGTATTTT.

The V and J genes are TRBV6-5 and TRBJ2-1; TRBD2 matches at 7 bases. The V gene's germline CDR1 is MNHEY and CDR2 SVGAGI. CDR3 length: 12 residues. V dropped 2 bases and J dropped 10; count of bases not matched to a gene: 2. CDR3 DNA sequence: TGTGCCAGCAGTTACCCAGCGGGAGAGCAGTTCTTC. Translating it yields CASSYPAGEQFF.

This clone came up a few times. The chain links TRBV2 to TRBJ1-5, with unresolved D. V lost 6 bases to trimming and J lost 3 bases, with 9 bases between them. The germline gives CDR1 SNHLY, CDR2 FYNNEI. This CDR3 comprises 13 residues. DNA of the CDR3: TGTGCCAGCAGCCAACATGTCAATCAGCCCCAGCATTTT. This gives the protein CASSQHVNQPQHF.

The V gene is TRBV28, the J gene TRBJ1-5, with 9 bases fitting TRBD1. The CDR3 spans 15 residues. Germline trimming cut 2 bases from V and 7 bases from J; bases unmatched to any gene: 6. In germline, CDR1 is MDHEN, CDR2 SYDVKM. Written as DNA, the CDR3 is TGTGCCAGCAGTTTAGTACAGGGGGCTGGACAGCCCCAGCATTTT. It yields the protein CASSLVQGAGQPQHF.

The chain uses TRBV7-9 and TRBJ2-7; D is unresolved. This CDR3 has 15 residues. The V gene's germline CDR1 is SEHNR and CDR2 FQNEAQ (reference sequence). V was cut by 1 base and J by 3 bases, with 13 bases left in between. CDR3 loop: CASSLVGGPFYEQYF. Here the CDR3 DNA reads TGTGCCAGCAGCTTAGTGGGTGGCCCATTCTACGAGCAGTACTTC.

This clone has a handful of counts. The chain links TRBV28 to TRBJ1-1; D unclear. Germline-derived CDR1 and CDR2 are MDHEN and SYDVKM. This CDR3 region has 13 residues. The V gene lost 3 bases and the J gene lost 5 bases, with 10 bases spanning the gap. CDR3 region: CASSLGPGTEAFF. CDR3 DNA: TGTGCCAGCAGTTTGGGCCCTGGGACTGAAGCTTTCTTT.

The gene calls are TRBV28 and TRBJ1-2; unclear D gene. The CDR3 runs 14 residues. In germline, CDR1 is MDHEN, CDR2 SYDVKM. V gave up 6 bases and J gave up 4 bases, with 15 bases separating them. For the CDR3, the DNA is TGTGCCAGCAGCTCCCACGCTTCTCTCTATGGCTACACCTTC. This encodes CASSSHASLYGYTF.

The rearrangement links TRBV19 to TRBJ2-5; D may be TRBD1 (7 bases). Germline loops: CDR1 LNHDA, CDR2 SQIVND (reference sequence). This CDR3 is 14 amino acids long. The V and J ends lost 5 bases and 3 bases respectively, with 13 bases between them. The CDR3 is CASSAGGGEETQYF. For the CDR3, the DNA is TGTGCCAGTAGTGCAGGGGGAGGAGAAGAGACCCAGTACTTC.

The V call is TRBV27, the J call TRBJ2-2, with TRBD1 matching over 10 bases. Germline CDR1 is MNHEY and CDR2 is SMNVEV (reference sequence). V dropped 7 bases and J dropped 6; count of bases not matched to a gene: 23. The CDR3 contains 20 residues. CDR3 amino acids: CASNLDRGLLWWRDPGELFF. The CDR3 nucleotides are TGTGCCAGCAACCTAGACAGGGGGCTTCTGTGGTGGCGGGATCCCGGGGAGCTGTTTTTT.

In nucleotides, the CDR3 is TGTGCCAGCAGCAAAGGATCAGGGGTTGAAGCTTTCTTT. Translating it yields CASSKGSGVEAFF. This sequence joins TRBV21-1 and TRBJ1-1; no DNA check was done on the table's D call, TRBD1. TRBV21-1 is labeled a pseudogene. This CDR3 is 13 amino acids long.

This clone has just one count. V usage is TRBV27 and J usage is TRBJ2-4; TRBD1 matches at 7 bases. CDR1 and CDR2 from the germline V gene are MNHEY and SMNVEV (reference sequence). V lost 6 bases and J lost 5; bases outside the gene matches: 7. This CDR3 comprises 14 residues. CDR3 in amino acids: CASRPGQIQNIQYF. The DNA of the CDR3 is TGTGCCAGCAGGCCGGGACAGATACAAAACATTCAGTACTTC.

The rearrangement links TRBV5-1 to TRBJ1-1, with TRBD1 identical over 8 bases. The CDR3 loop spans 12 amino acids. The germline CDR1 and CDR2 sequences are SGHRS and YFSETQ. With 3 bases clipped from V and 12 bases from J, the junction kept 7 bases outside the gene matches. CDR3 loop: CASSYGQGLTFF. CDR3 DNA sequence: TGCGCCAGCAGCTACGGACAGGGTTTGACTTTCTTT.

The count of this clone is one. V usage is TRBV10-3 and J usage is TRBJ2-1; D is uncertain. Germline V gives CDR1 ENHRY, CDR2 SYGVKD. The V end was cut by 3 bases, the J end by 7 bases, with 7 bases between. This CDR3 has 12 residues. The CDR3 sequence: CAISDSRNEQFF. CDR3 in DNA: TGTGCCATCAGTGATTCCAGAAATGAGCAGTTCTTC.

This clone has more than one count but fewer than ten. The rearrangement joins TRBV4-2 to TRBJ2-7; D is undetermined. The V gene's germline CDR1 is LGHNA and CDR2 YNFKEQ. The CDR3 is 9 residues long. Trimming left V 8 bases short and J 3 bases short, with 2 bases between. This chain's CDR3 is CASGYEQYF. In nucleotides, the CDR3 is TGTGCCAGCGGCTACGAGCAGTACTTC.

The V gene is TRBV2, the J gene TRBJ2-1; D gene uncertain. Germline CDR1 is SNHLY and CDR2 is FYNNEI. There are 11 residues in the CDR3. V shed 7 bases and J shed 7 bases, with 8 bases lying between them. The CDR3 protein is CASTPLNEQFF. The CDR3 DNA follows: TGTGCCAGCACCCCCTTGAATGAGCAGTTCTTC.

V is TRBV29-1 and J is TRBJ1-2; D not certain. Germline V CDR1 and CDR2: SQVTM, ANQGSEA. V lost 4 bases and J 7 bases, leaving 19 bases between the germline ends. This CDR3 region has 14 residues. CDR3 sequence (DNA): TGCAGCGTTGTGGAGGACTTGGTCGCGAGTGGCTACACCTTC. It translates to CSVVEDLVASGYTF.